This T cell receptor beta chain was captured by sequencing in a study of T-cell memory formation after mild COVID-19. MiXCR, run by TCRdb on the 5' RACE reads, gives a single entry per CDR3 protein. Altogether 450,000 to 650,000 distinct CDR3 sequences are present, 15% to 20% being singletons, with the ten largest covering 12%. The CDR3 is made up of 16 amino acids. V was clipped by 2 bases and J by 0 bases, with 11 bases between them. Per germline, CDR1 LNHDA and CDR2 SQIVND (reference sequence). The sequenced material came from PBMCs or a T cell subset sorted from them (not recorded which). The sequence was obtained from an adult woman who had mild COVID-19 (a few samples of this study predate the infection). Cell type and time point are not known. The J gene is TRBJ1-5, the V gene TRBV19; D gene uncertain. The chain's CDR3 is CASSITLKYSNQPQHF. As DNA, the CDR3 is TGTGCCAGTAGTATAACTCTAAAGTATAGCAATCAGCCCCAGCATTTT.